These 15 T cell receptor beta chains originate from one sample sequenced in a study of T cell changes during pregnancy in multiple sclerosis. Using immunoSEQ multiplex PCR, the repertoire was profiled, and TCRdb retains in-frame clones only, with some absent. This table holds around 52,000 clones, roughly 94% found once. The sample in question was CD4+ T cells from peripheral blood mononuclear cells, obtained in the second trimester of pregnancy. These receptor sequences come from a female donor with multiple sclerosis, enrolled in a pregnancy study.

V usage is TRBV5-6 and J usage is TRBJ2-7, with TRBD1 identical over 9 bases. Trimming took 4 bases from V and 4 from J; bases not matched to a gene: 18. The CDR3 spans 18 residues. Germline V lookup: CDR1 SGHDT, CDR2 YYEEEE. The CDR3 protein is CASSPTLPGQGRRYEQYF. In DNA, the CDR3 is TGTGCCAGCAGCCCCACCCTACCGGGACAGGGTAGAAGGTACGAGCAGTACTTC. Looking up the rest from reference TRBV5-6 and TRBJ2-7 gives the full variable domain: DAGVTQSPTHLIKTRGQQVTLRCSPKSGHDTVSWYQQALGQGPQFIFQYYEEEERQRGNFPDRFSGHQFPNYSSELNVNALLLGDSALYLCASSPTLPGQGRRYEQYFGPGTRLTVT.

The gene calls are TRBV10-3 and TRBJ1-4; TRBD1 matches 11 bases. This CDR3 region has 13 residues. From germline, CDR1 is ENHRY and CDR2 SYGVKD. V gave up 10 bases and J gave up 8 bases; unmatched junction bases: 6. The CDR3 bases are TGTGCCAGCGGGACAGGGGGGGAGGAAAAACTGTTTTTT. It translates to CASGTGGEEKLFF.

V usage is TRBV28 and J usage is TRBJ2-7; D ambiguous. V was pared by 4 bases and J by 4 bases, with 8 bases between. The CDR3 consists of 12 residues. Germline CDR1 and CDR2: MDHEN and SYDVKM. The CDR3 DNA sequence: TGTGCCAGCAGTTCAGTGAGGTACGAGCAGTACTTC. It translates to CASSSVRYEQYF.

The rearrangement joins TRBV5-1 to TRBJ2-7; maybe TRBD2 (5 bases). Trimming removed 5 bases from V and 3 bases from J, with 12 bases in between. The germline CDR1 and CDR2 sequences are SGHRS and YFSETQ. The CDR3 sequence is 13 residues long. CDR3 loop: CASRVTTNYEQYF. CDR3 bases: TGCGCCAGCAGAGTGACTACCAACTACGAGCAGTACTTC.

The chain has TRBV5-4 and TRBJ2-7; possible D gene TRBD2, 5 bases. With 6 bases removed from V and 3 bases from J, the gap between germline ends came to 16 bases. CDR1 is SGHNT and CDR2 is YYREEE in the germline V gene (reference sequence). The CDR3 has 14 residues. This CDR3 is CASTLRGSNYEQYF. DNA for the CDR3: TGTGCCAGCACCCTTCGGGGATCTAACTACGAGCAGTACTTC.

This clone has more than one count but fewer than ten. This sequence joins TRBV19 and TRBJ2-7; D possibly corresponds to TRBD1 (6 bases). V was clipped by 5 bases and J by 4 bases, with 21 bases between them. CDR1 is LNHDA and CDR2 is SQIVND in the germline V gene (reference sequence). The CDR3 is made up of 16 amino acids. CDR3 coding DNA: TGTGCCAGTAGTCCTACTTACAGGGAATCCGGATACGAGCAGTACTTC. As protein: CASSPTYRESGYEQYF.

The sample holds one count of this clone. The V and J genes are TRBV6-6 and TRBJ1-1; D unclear. V dropped 2 bases and J dropped 4 bases, with 11 bases sitting between them. CDR3 length: 14 residues. Germline assignment: CDR1 MNHNY and CDR2 SVGAGI (reference sequence). The CDR3 bases are TGTGCCAGCAGTTACGGTTCGTCGGGCACTGAAGCTTTCTTT. Its protein is CASSYGSSGTEAFF.

The chain has TRBV5-8 and TRBJ2-3; 8 nucleotides align to TRBD2. This CDR3 has 16 amino acids. Germline CDR1 SGHTS, CDR2 YDEGEE. The junction had 8 bases not matched to a gene; V was cut back by 5 bases and J by 0 bases. The CDR3 protein is CASSYLAGTSTDTQYF. CDR3 in DNA: TGTGCCAGCAGTTATTTAGCGGGAACTAGCACAGATACGCAGTATTTT.

This clone was detected only once. For the CDR3, the DNA is TGTGCCAGTCAGGGGGGCTCCTACGAGCAGTACTTC. The encoded protein is CASQGGSYEQYF. The genes are TRBV7-2 and TRBJ2-7, with D perhaps matching TRBD1 (7 bases). Germline assignment: CDR1 SGHTA and CDR2 FQGNSA. This CDR3 is 12 amino acids long. The V and J ends lost 9 bases and 0 bases respectively, with 9 bases between them.

This clone was seen a single time. The chain is built from TRBV27 and TRBJ1-1, with D tentatively TRBD1 (5 bases). With 3 bases removed from V and 8 bases from J, the gap between germline ends came to 19 bases. This CDR3 comprises 15 residues. Germline CDR1 is MNHEY and CDR2 is SMNVEV (reference sequence). The CDR3 region is CASSFRAGYQSEAFF. As DNA, the CDR3 is TGTGCCAGCAGTTTCAGGGCCGGATACCAAAGCGAAGCTTTCTTT.

The chain is built from TRBV5-1 and TRBJ2-1, with 9 bases fitting TRBD1. The CDR3 runs 16 residues. V lost 0 bases and J lost 6; bases outside the gene matches: 7. Looked up from germline, CDR1 is SGHRS and CDR2 is YFSETQ. The CDR3 region is CASSLDTGTGPNEQFF. The CDR3 nucleotides read TGCGCCAGCAGCTTGGACACTGGGACAGGGCCCAATGAGCAGTTCTTC.

The V gene is TRBV29-1, the J gene TRBJ2-3; D not certain. The germline V gene encodes CDR1 SQVTM and CDR2 ANQGSEA. The CDR3 has 11 amino acids. V lost 7 bases to trimming and J lost 0 bases, with 5 bases between them. The CDR3 DNA follows: TGCAGCGCCGGTAGCACAGATACGCAGTATTTT. Its protein product is CSAGSTDTQYF.

The J gene is TRBJ2-7, the V gene TRBV6-5, with D hard to call. V was clipped by 4 bases and J by 0 bases, with 13 bases between them. Germline V lookup: CDR1 MNHEY, CDR2 SVGAGI. The CDR3 consists of 15 residues. The CDR3 spells CASSSIGTASYEQYF. CDR3 coding DNA: TGTGCCAGCAGTTCAATAGGAACAGCCTCCTACGAGCAGTACTTC.

V gene TRBV2 combines with J gene TRBJ2-3, with 9 bases matching TRBD2. The trim removed 7 bases at V and 5 bases at J, leaving 4 bases unmatched. Germline CDR1 SNHLY, CDR2 FYNNEI. There are 13 residues in the CDR3. The CDR3 protein is CASTGLARDTQYF. DNA of the CDR3: TGTGCCAGCACCGGACTAGCGCGAGATACGCAGTATTTT.

This clone was seen only a few times. This chain links TRBV28 with TRBJ2-7; D remains ambiguous. CDR1 and CDR2 (germline): MDHEN, SYDVKM. The CDR3 has 13 amino acids. Trimming cost V 6 bases and J 3 bases, with 12 bases left between them. The DNA of the CDR3 is TGTGCCAGCAGCCAACTACCGAACTACGAGCAGTACTTC. Protein product: CASSQLPNYEQYF.